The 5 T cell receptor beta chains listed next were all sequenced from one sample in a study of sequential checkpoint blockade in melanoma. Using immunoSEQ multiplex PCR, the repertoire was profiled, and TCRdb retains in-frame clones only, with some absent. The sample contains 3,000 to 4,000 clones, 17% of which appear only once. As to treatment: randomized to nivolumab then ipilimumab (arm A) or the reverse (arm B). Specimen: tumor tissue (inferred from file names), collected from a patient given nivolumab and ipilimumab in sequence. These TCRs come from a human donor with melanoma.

This CDR3 is CASSLRDRMPDTQYF. The CDR3 DNA reads as TGTGCCAGCAGTTTAAGGGACAGGATGCCAGATACGCAGTATTTT. This chain links TRBV28 with TRBJ2-3; 8 nucleotides align to TRBD1. This CDR3 contains 15 residues. Looked up from germline, CDR1 is MDHEN and CDR2 is SYDVKM. J gave up 4 bases and V 2 bases, and 5 bases lay outside the gene matches.

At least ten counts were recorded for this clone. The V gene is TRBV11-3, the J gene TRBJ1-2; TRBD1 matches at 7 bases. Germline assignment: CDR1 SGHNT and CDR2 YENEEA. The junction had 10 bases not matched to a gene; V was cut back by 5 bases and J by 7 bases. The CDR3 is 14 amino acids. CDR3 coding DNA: TGTGCCAGCAGCCCTAATGACAGGGTTAGTGGCTACACCTTC. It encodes CASSPNDRVSGYTF.

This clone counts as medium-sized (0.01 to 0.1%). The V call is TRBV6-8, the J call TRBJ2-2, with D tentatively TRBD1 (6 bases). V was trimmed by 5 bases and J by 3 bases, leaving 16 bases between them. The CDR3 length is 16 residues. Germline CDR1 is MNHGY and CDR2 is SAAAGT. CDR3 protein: CASSLTGNSYTGELFF. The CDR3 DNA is TGTGCCAGCAGTCTAACAGGGAACTCCTACACCGGGGAGCTGTTTTTT.

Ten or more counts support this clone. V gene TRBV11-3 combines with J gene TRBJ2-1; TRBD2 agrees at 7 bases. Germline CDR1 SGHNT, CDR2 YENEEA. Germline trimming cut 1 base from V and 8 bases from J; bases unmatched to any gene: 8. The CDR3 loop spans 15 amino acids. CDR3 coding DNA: TGTGCCAGCAGCTTAGTATCGGGGGGTCATGATGAGCAGTTCTTC. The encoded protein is CASSLVSGGHDEQFF.

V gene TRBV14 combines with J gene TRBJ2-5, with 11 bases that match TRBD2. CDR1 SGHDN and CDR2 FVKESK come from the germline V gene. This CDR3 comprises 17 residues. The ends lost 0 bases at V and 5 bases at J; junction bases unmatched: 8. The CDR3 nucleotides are TGTGCCAGCAGCCAAGATCGACTAGCGGGGCCGCGGGAGACCCAGTACTTC. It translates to CASSQDRLAGPRETQYF.